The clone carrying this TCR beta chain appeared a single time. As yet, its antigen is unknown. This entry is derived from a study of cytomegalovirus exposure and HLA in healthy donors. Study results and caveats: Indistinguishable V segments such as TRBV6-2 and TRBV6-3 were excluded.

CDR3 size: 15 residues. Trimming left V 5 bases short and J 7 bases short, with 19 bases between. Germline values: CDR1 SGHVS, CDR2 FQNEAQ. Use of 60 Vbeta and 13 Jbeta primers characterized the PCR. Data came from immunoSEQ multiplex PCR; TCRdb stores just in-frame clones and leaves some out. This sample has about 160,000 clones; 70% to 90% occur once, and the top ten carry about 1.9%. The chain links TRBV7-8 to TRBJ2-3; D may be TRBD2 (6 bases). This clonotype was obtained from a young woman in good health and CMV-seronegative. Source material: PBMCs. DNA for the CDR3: TGTGCCAGCAGCCCACGGAGGGACCTTCAATATACGCAGTATTTT. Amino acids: CASSPRRDLQYTQYF.